One sample yielded the 22 T cell receptor beta chains listed below, sequenced in a study of blood T cell repertoires in COVID-19. Produced via immunoSEQ multiplex PCR; TCRdb's table is partial and in-frame only. Among roughly 250,000 clones listed, about 80% were seen once. The sequenced material came from peripheral blood. These receptors all stem from a woman older than 75 with active or convalescent COVID-19.

In DNA, the CDR3 is TGCGCCAGCAGCCGAGGACGGGGTGAGCACACTGAAGCTTTCTTT. This translates into CASSRGRGEHTEAFF. This chain joins TRBV5-1 and TRBJ1-1; D is unresolved. Germline lookup yields CDR1 SGHRS and CDR2 YFSETQ. The CDR3 is made up of 15 amino acids. The germline V and J ends were trimmed by 4 bases and 3 bases, with 16 bases remaining between them.

This clone came up once. CDR3: CASSLMDSHYGYTF. The DNA of the CDR3 is TGTGCCAGCAGCCTAATGGACAGTCACTATGGCTACACCTTC. The V and J genes are TRBV7-9 and TRBJ1-2; TRBD1 might be the D (6 bases). V lost 5 bases to trimming and J lost 3 bases, with 13 bases between them. The CDR3 has 14 residues. CDR1 and CDR2 from the germline V gene are SEHNR and FQNEAQ (reference sequence). The variable domain in full, with the rest retrieved from reference TRBV7-9 and TRBJ1-2, is DTGVSQNPRHKITKRGQNVTFRCDPISEHNRLYWYRQTLGQGPEFLTYFQNEAQLEKSRLLSDRFSAERPKGSFSTLEIQRTEQGDSAMYLCASSLMDSHYGYTFGSGTRLTVV.

The gene calls are TRBV6-1 and TRBJ2-3; 11 positions agree with TRBD1. With 4 bases clipped from V and 2 bases from J, the junction kept 5 bases outside the gene matches. The germline CDR1 and CDR2 sequences are MNHNS and SASEGT. The CDR3 sequence is 16 residues long. The CDR3 spells CASSGGQGASTDTQYF. The CDR3 DNA follows: TGTGCCAGCAGTGGAGGACAGGGGGCTTCCACAGATACGCAGTATTTT.

This chain joins TRBV6-5 and TRBJ1-2; 7 bases align to TRBD1. Germline V lookup: CDR1 MNHEY, CDR2 SVGAGI. V was clipped by 4 bases and J by 4 bases; unmatched bases: 6. The CDR3 contains 14 residues. This chain's CDR3 is CASSFTRGAYGYTF. In nucleotides, the CDR3 is TGTGCCAGCAGTTTTACCAGGGGGGCCTATGGCTACACCTTC.

The chain has TRBV3-1 (or the pseudogene TRBV3-2) and TRBJ1-5; D is undetermined. Germline CDR1 and CDR2: LGHDT and YNNKEL (reference sequence). This CDR3 has 15 residues. The V end lost 1 base, the J end lost 1 base, and 8 bases lay between the germline ends. DNA of the CDR3: TGTGCCAGCAGCCAAGGACACGGAAGCAATCAGCCCCAGCATTTT. Amino acids: CASSQGHGSNQPQHF.

The gene calls are TRBV28 and TRBJ1-2; D is possibly TRBD1 (5 bases). Trimming left V 1 base short and J 5 bases short, with 14 bases between. From germline, CDR1 is MDHEN and CDR2 SYDVKM. The CDR3 contains 15 residues. CDR3 residues: CASSLSGRAGYGYTF. The CDR3 bases are TGTGCCAGCAGTTTATCTGGCAGGGCCGGGTATGGCTACACCTTC.

The genes are TRBV7-9 and TRBJ1-3; D is undetermined. The V end lost 1 base, the J end lost 8 bases, and 9 bases lay between the germline ends. Per the germline V gene, CDR1 is SEHNR and CDR2 is FQNEAQ (reference sequence). The CDR3 runs 13 residues. The CDR3: CASSLGTWDTIYF. DNA of the CDR3: TGTGCCAGCAGCTTAGGGACTTGGGACACCATATATTTT.

The V gene is TRBV10-3, the J gene TRBJ2-1, with 8 bases aligning to TRBD2. Looked up from germline, CDR1 is ENHRY and CDR2 is SYGVKD. CDR3 size: 19 residues. J gave up 2 bases and V 1 base, and 13 bases lay outside the gene matches. The CDR3 DNA is TGTGCCATCAGTGAGTGGGAGCGGGGGAGCCCAAACGCCTACAATGAGCAGTTCTTC. Its protein product is CAISEWERGSPNAYNEQFF.

The V gene is TRBV6-4, the J gene TRBJ2-1; possible D gene TRBD1, 6 bases. With 10 bases removed from V and 3 bases from J, the gap between germline ends came to 16 bases. This CDR3 is 14 amino acids long. CDR1 is MRHNA and CDR2 is SNTAGT in the germline V gene. CDR3 DNA sequence: TGTGCCATCAGAGGGGGAAATAACTACAATGAGCAGTTCTTC. It is translated as CAIRGGNNYNEQFF.

This clone was seen a few times. J is TRBJ1-1 and V is TRBV19; TRBD1 is a possible D gene (5 bases). The CDR3 is 12 amino acids. Germline values: CDR1 LNHDA, CDR2 SQIVND (reference sequence). V shed 9 bases and J shed 1 base, with 9 bases lying between them. The CDR3 here is CASRGQNTEAFF. CDR3 DNA: TGTGCCAGCCGCGGACAGAACACTGAAGCTTTCTTT.

The V call is TRBV6-5, the J call TRBJ1-2; D gene uncertain. V lost 6 bases to trimming and J lost 5 bases, with 10 bases between them. Germline CDR1 and CDR2: MNHEY and SVGAGI. This CDR3 comprises 12 residues. The CDR3 loop reads CASRRGDYGYTF. The CDR3 DNA reads as TGTGCCAGCAGGCGTGGAGATTATGGCTACACCTTC.

This chain connects TRBV4-2 to TRBJ1-3; D is unclear. CDR3 length: 14 amino acids. From germline, CDR1 is LGHNA and CDR2 YNFKEQ. The V gene lost 3 bases and the J gene lost 0 bases, with 6 bases spanning the gap. The CDR3 sequence: CASSQMSSGNTIYF. In nucleotides, the CDR3 is TGTGCCAGCAGCCAGATGAGCTCTGGAAACACCATATATTTT.

The genes are TRBV10-3 and TRBJ1-2; D possibly corresponds to TRBD1 (6 bases). The CDR3 totals 16 residues. Trimming stripped 2 bases from V and 0 bases from J, with 13 bases between. Germline CDR1 ENHRY, CDR2 SYGVKD. The CDR3 nucleotides read TGTGCCATCAGTGAGCTCGGCAGGGGAGCTAACTATGGCTACACCTTC. This encodes CAISELGRGANYGYTF.

Only one count was recorded for this clone. CDR3: CASRGTLPSGEQYF. The CDR3 nucleotides are TGTGCCAGCAGGGGGACACTCCCCTCGGGGGAGCAGTACTTC. The chain couples TRBV2 to TRBJ2-7, with D tentatively TRBD1 (6 bases). Trimming removed 6 bases at V and 7 bases at J, with 19 bases between. Per the germline V gene, CDR1 is SNHLY and CDR2 is FYNNEI. This CDR3 spans 14 amino acids.

The chain is built from TRBV6-5 and TRBJ2-3; no clear D. CDR1 MNHEY and CDR2 SVGAGI come from the germline V gene. Trimming pared 4 bases from V and 1 base from J, leaving 12 bases between. This CDR3 has 15 residues. The CDR3 here is CASSFSLKGTDTQYF. The CDR3 bases are TGTGCCAGCAGTTTTAGTCTCAAAGGCACAGATACGCAGTATTTT.

This rearrangement joins TRBV6-5 to TRBJ1-1; D gene uncertain. Germline V gene sequence: CDR1 MNHEY, CDR2 SVGAGI. Between the trimmed V and J ends, which lost 0 bases and 7 bases, there was a span of 9 bases. The CDR3 sequence is 13 residues long. Here the CDR3 reads CASSYSGRSEAFF. As DNA, the CDR3 is TGTGCCAGCAGTTACTCGGGTCGGAGTGAAGCTTTCTTT.

V usage is TRBV5-1 and J usage is TRBJ2-3; 11 bases fit TRBD2. J lost 4 bases, V lost 0 bases, and 4 bases had no gene match. Germline-derived CDR1 and CDR2 are SGHRS and YFSETQ. The CDR3 length is 16 residues. The CDR3 DNA follows: TGCGCCAGCAGCTTGGGGCTAGCGGGAGGATCAGATACGCAGTATTTT. It translates to CASSLGLAGGSDTQYF. The full variable domain, completed using reference TRBV5-1 and TRBJ2-3, is KAGVTQTPRYLIKTRGQQVTLSCSPISGHRSVSWYQQTPGQGLQFLFEYFSETQRNKGNFPGRFSGRQFSNSRSEMNVSTLELGDSALYLCASSLGLAGGSDTQYFGPGTRLTVL.

V gene TRBV2 combines with J gene TRBJ2-3; 9 positions match TRBD1. CDR3 length: 15 amino acids. Germline V CDR1 and CDR2: SNHLY, FYNNEI. V gave up 5 bases and J gave up 3 bases; unmatched junction bases: 6. CDR3 nucleotides: TGTGCCAGCAGTCCCGGGACAGGGTTAACAGATACGCAGTATTTT. Protein: CASSPGTGLTDTQYF.

This clone was detected only once. This chain joins TRBV4-2 and TRBJ2-7; maybe TRBD1 (5 bases). CDR1 is LGHNA and CDR2 is YNFKEQ in the germline V gene. The CDR3 spans 14 residues. Between the trimmed V and J ends, which lost 1 base and 1 base, there was a span of 8 bases. CDR3 bases: TGTGCCAGCAGCCAAGCCCAGGGTTCCTACGAGCAGTACTTC. It codes for CASSQAQGSYEQYF.

The genes are TRBV30 and TRBJ2-1, with 13 nucleotides matching TRBD2. The CDR3 has 15 amino acids. V shed 2 bases and J 8 bases; nucleotides not matched to a gene: 6. Germline V gene sequence: CDR1 GTSNPN, CDR2 SVGIG (reference sequence). In DNA form, the CDR3 reads TGTGCCTGGAGTTTGGGACTAGCGGGACTAGATGAGCAGTTCTTC. This codes for CAWSLGLAGLDEQFF.

The chain links TRBV5-1 to TRBJ2-5; D gene ambiguous. The CDR3 spans 12 residues. CDR1 SGHRS and CDR2 YFSETQ come from the germline V gene. Trimming shortened V by 4 bases and J by 4 bases, and 8 bases separated the two germline ends. In DNA, the CDR3 is TGCGCCAGCAGCCCCTCCCGAGAGACCCAGTACTTC. Its translation is CASSPSRETQYF.

The V and J genes are TRBV6-1 and TRBJ2-5; 7 nucleotides line up with TRBD2. CDR1 and CDR2 (germline): MNHNS, SASEGT. The CDR3 runs to 14 residues. V lost 1 base to trimming and J lost 5 bases; unmatched junction nucleotides: 4. The CDR3: CASSEGEGRETQYF. The DNA for the CDR3 is TGTGCCAGCAGTGAAGGGGAGGGGCGGGAGACCCAGTACTTC.